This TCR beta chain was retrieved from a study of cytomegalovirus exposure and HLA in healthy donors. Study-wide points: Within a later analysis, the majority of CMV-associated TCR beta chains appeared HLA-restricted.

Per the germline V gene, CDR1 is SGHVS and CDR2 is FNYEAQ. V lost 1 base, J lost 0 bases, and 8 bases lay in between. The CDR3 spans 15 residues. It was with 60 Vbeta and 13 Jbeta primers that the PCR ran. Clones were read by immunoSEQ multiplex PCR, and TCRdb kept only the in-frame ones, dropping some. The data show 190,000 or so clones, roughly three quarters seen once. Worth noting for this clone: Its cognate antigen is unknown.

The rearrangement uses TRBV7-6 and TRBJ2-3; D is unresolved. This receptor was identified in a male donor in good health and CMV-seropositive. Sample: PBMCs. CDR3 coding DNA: TGTGCCAGCAGCTTAGTCGGCGGAAGCACAGATACGCAGTATTTT. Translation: CASSLVGGSTDTQYF. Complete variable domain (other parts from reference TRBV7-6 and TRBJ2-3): GAGVSQSPRYKVTKRGQDVALRCDPISGHVSLYWYRQALGQGPEFLTYFNYEAQQDKSGLPNDRFSAERPEGSISTLTIQRTEQRDSAMYRCASSLVGGSTDTQYFGPGTRLTVL.